This record concerns one TCR beta chain sequence. This entry belongs to a study of blood T cell repertoires in COVID-19. Across the study: Italy, Spain and the United States were the sources of the convalescent and acute COVID-19 samples. Nucleic acid was either cDNA or gDNA, and it came from T cells, B-cell-depleted T cells, or PBMCs.

Methods used by the authors: Reference gene primer amplification gave nucleated cell count estimates. Generated by immunoSEQ multiplex PCR, the TCRdb table keeps only in-frame clones and is missing some. The V and J calls and clone size are taken from that table; D and trimming were inferred from the DNA. The sample gives about 89,000 clones, 70% to 90% of which show up once; about 0.51% is in the top ten. Unmatched junction bases numbered 6, after V lost 7 bases and J lost 3 bases. Looked up from germline, CDR1 is SNHLY and CDR2 is FYNNEI. CDR3 size: 15 residues. This receptor was identified in a man aged 55 to 70 with acute or convalescent COVID-19. The sample was peripheral blood. The chain is built from TRBV2 and TRBJ1-2; TRBD1 aligns across 12 bases. CDR3 in DNA: TGTGCCAGCAAAACCGGGACAGGGGGCGACTATGGCTACACCTTC. The encoded protein is CASKTGTGGDYGYTF.